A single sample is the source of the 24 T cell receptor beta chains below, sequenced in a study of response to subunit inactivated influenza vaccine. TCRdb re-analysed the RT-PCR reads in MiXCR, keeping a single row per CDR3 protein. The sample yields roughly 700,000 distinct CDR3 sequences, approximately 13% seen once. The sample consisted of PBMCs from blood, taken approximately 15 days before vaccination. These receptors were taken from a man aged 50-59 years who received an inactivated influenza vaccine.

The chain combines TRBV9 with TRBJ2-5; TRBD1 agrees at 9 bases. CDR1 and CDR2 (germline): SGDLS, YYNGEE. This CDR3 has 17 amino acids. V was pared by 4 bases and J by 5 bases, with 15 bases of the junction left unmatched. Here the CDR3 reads CASSPTDRGGLRETQYF. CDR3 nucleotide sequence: TGTGCCAGCAGCCCCACGGACAGGGGAGGTCTAAGGGAGACCCAGTACTTC.

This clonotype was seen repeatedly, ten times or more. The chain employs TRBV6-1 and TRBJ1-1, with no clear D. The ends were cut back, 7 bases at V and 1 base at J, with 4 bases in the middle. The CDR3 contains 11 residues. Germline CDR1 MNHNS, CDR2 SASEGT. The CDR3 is CASIQNTEAFF. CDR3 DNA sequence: TGTGCCAGCATACAGAACACTGAAGCTTTCTTT.

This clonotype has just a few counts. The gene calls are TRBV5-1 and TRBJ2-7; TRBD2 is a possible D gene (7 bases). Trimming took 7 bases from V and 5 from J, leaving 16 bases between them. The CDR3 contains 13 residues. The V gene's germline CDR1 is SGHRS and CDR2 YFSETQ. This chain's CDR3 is CASGGGQYHEQYF. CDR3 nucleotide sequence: TGCGCCAGCGGGGGGGGACAATACCACGAGCAGTACTTC. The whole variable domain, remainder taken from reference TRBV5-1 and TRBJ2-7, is KAGVTQTPRYLIKTRGQQVTLSCSPISGHRSVSWYQQTPGQGLQFLFEYFSETQRNKGNFPGRFSGRQFSNSRSEMNVSTLELGDSALYLCASGGGQYHEQYFGPGTRLTVT.

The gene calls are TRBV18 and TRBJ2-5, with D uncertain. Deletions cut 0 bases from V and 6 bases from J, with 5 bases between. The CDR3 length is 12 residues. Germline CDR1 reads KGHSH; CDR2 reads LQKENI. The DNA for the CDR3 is TGTGCCAGCTCACCACCTTCCCAGACCCAGTACTTC. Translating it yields CASSPPSQTQYF.

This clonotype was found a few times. The CDR3 bases are TGTGCCAGCAGCCCCGGGGGGGGCCTGGGAAATGAGCAGTTCTTC. Protein: CASSPGGGLGNEQFF. This chain uses TRBV11-2 with TRBJ2-1; 8 nucleotides align to TRBD2. The CDR3 has 15 residues. Trimming cost V 5 bases and J 7 bases; bases outside gene matches: 10. Germline lookup yields CDR1 SGHAT and CDR2 FQNNGV.

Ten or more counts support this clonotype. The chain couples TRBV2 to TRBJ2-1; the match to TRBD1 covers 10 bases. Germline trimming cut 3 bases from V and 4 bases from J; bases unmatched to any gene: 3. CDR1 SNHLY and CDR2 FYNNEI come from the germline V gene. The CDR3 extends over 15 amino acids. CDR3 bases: TGTGCCAGCAGTGAGAGGGGACAGGGGTACAATGAGCAGTTCTTC. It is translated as CASSERGQGYNEQFF.

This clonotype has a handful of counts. CDR3 protein: CASSLGGRGVVGEQYF. The DNA of the CDR3 is TGTGCCAGCAGCCTGGGGGGTCGAGGGGTAGTGGGCGAGCAGTACTTC. V usage is TRBV7-2 and J usage is TRBJ2-7, with D possibly being TRBD2 (6 bases). Germline CDR1 and CDR2: SGHTA and FQGNSA. The V and J ends lost 5 bases and 6 bases respectively, with 23 bases between them. The CDR3 is 16 residues long.

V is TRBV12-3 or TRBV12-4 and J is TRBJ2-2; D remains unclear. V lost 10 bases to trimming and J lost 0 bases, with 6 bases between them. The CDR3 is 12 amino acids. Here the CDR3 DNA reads TGTGCCATCCCGACGAACACCGGGGAGCTGTTTTTT. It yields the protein CAIPTNTGELFF.

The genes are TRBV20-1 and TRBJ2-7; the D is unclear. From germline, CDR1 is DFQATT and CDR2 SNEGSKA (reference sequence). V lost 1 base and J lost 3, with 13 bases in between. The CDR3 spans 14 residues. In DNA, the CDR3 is TGCAGTGCTAGAGGGTCCCGATTTATCTACGAGCAGTACTTC. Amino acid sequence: CSARGSRFIYEQYF.

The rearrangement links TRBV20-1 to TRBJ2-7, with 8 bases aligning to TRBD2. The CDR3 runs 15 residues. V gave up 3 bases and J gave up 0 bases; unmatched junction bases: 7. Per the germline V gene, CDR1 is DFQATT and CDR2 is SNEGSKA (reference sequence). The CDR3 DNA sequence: TGCAGTGCTAGCCCCGGGGGGGGGAGCTCCTACGAGCAGTACTTC. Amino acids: CSASPGGGSSYEQYF.

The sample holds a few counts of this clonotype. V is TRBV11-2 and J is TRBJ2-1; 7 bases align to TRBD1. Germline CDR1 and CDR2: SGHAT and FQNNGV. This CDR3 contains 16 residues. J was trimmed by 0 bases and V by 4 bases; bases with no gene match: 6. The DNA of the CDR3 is TGTGCCAGCAGCTACCTCCGGGACAGCTCCTACAATGAGCAGTTCTTC. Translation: CASSYLRDSSYNEQFF.

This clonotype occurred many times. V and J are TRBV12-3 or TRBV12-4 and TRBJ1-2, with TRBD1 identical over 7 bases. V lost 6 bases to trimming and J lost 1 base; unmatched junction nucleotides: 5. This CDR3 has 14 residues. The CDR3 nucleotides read TGTGCCAGCAGACCCGGGACAGATAACTATGGCTACACCTTC. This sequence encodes CASRPGTDNYGYTF.

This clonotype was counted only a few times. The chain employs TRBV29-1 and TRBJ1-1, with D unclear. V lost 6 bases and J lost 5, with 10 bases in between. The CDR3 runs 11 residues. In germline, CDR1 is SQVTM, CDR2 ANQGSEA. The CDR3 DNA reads TGCAGCGTCCGAGTTGGGACTGAAGCTTTCTTT. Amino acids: CSVRVGTEAFF.

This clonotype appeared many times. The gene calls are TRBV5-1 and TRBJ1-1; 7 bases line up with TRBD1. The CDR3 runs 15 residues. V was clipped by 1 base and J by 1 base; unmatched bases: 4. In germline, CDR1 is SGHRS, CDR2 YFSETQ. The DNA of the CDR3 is TGCGCCAGCAGCTTGACAGGGGCGAGGAACACTGAAGCTTTCTTT. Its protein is CASSLTGARNTEAFF.

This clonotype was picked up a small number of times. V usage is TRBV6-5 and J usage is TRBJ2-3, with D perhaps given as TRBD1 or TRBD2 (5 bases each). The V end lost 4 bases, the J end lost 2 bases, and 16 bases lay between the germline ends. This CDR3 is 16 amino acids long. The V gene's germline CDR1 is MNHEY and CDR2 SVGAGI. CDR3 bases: TGTGCCAGCAGTTCCCTACCGGGACGGTACACAGATACGCAGTATTTT. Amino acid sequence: CASSSLPGRYTDTQYF.

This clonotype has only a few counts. This chain's CDR3 is CSAYSGRVVHEQFF. The CDR3 coding sequence is TGCAGTGCTTATAGCGGGAGGGTCGTACATGAGCAGTTCTTC. V gene TRBV20-1 combines with J gene TRBJ2-1, with 11 bases fitting TRBD2. Germline V gives CDR1 DFQATT, CDR2 SNEGSKA (reference sequence). V gave up 5 bases and J gave up 8 bases; unmatched junction bases: 8. CDR3 length equals 14 residues.

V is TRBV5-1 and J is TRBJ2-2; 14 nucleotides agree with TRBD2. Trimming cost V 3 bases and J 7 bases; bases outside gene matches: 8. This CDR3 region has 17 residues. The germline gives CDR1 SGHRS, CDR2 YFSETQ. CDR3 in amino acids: CASSSGTSGSIGGELFF. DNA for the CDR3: TGCGCCAGCAGCTCCGGGACTAGCGGGAGTATTGGCGGGGAGCTGTTTTTT.

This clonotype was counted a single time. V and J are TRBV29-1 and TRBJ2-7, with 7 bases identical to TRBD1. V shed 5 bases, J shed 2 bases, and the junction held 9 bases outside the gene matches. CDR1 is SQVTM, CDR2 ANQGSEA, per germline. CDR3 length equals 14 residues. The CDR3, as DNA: TGCAGCGTTTTGAAATGGGACAGCCCCTACGAGCAGTACTTC. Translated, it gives CSVLKWDSPYEQYF.

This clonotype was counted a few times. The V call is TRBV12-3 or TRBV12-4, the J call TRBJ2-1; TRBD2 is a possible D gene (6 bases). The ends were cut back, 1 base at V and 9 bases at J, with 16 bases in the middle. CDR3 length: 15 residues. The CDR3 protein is CASSLDGYPGGEQFF. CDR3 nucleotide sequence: TGTGCCAGCAGTTTAGACGGCTACCCCGGGGGTGAGCAGTTCTTC.

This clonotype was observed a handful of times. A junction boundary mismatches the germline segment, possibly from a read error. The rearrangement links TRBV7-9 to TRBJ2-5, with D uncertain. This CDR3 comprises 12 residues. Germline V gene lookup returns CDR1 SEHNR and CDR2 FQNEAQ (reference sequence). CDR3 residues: CASSLALGVEDF. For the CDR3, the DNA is TGTGCCAGCAGCTTAGCCCTGGGCGTAGAGGACTTC. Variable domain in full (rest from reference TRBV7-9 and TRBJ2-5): DTGVSQNPRHKITKRGQNVTFRCDPISEHNRLYWYRQTLGQGPEFLTYFQNEAQLEKSRLLSDRFSAERPKGSFSTLEIQRTEQGDSAMYLCASSLALGVEDFGPGTRLLVL.

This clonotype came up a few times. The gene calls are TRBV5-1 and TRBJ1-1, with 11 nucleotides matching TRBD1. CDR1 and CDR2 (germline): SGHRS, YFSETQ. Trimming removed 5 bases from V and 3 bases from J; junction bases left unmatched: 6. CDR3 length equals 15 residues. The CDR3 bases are TGCGCCAGCAGAGGACAGGGGGCGCCGGACACTGAAGCTTTCTTT. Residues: CASRGQGAPDTEAFF.

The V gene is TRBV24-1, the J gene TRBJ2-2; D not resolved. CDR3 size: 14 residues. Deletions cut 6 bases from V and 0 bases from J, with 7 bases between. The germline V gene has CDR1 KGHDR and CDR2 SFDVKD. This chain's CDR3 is CATSIPSNTGELFF. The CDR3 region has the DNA TGTGCCACCAGTATTCCTTCGAACACCGGGGAGCTGTTTTTT.

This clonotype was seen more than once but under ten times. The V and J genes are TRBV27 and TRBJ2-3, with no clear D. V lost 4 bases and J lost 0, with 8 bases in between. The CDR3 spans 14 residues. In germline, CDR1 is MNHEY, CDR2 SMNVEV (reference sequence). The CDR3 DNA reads TGTGCCAGCAGTTGGACCACTAGCACAGATACGCAGTATTTT. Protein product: CASSWTTSTDTQYF.

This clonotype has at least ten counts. The CDR3 spells CASSQQATPQETQYF. The CDR3 DNA follows: TGTGCCAGCAGTCAGCAGGCGACCCCTCAAGAGACCCAGTACTTC. This chain uses TRBV12-3 or TRBV12-4 with TRBJ2-5, with unresolved D. This CDR3 contains 15 residues. V was shortened by 5 bases and J by 2 bases, with 15 bases between the two germline ends.